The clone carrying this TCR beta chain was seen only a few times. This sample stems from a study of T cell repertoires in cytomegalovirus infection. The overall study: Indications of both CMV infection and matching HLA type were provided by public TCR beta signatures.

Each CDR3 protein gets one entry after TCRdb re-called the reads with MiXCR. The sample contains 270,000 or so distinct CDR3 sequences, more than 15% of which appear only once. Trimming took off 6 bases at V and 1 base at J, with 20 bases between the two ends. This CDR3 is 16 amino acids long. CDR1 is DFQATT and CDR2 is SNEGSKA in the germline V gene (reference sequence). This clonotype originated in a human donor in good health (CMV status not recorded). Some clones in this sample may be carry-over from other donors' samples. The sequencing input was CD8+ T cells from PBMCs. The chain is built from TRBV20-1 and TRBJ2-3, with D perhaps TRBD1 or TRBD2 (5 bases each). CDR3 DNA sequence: TGCAGTGCCCCAACCGCGATGGGGGTCCGCACAGATACGCAGTATTTT. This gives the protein CSAPTAMGVRTDTQYF.